What follows are 22 T cell receptor beta chains derived from one specimen sequenced in a study of shared clonotypes between healthy human individuals. Profiling relied on immunoSEQ multiplex PCR, and the TCRdb table lists in-frame clones only, not all of them. The table includes approximately 2.1 million clones, more than 80% detected once. Input material: naive CD4+ T cells from PBMCs. Subset of the sample: CD45RA+ positively selected. These receptors originate from a man younger than 35 in good health. Some clones in this sample may be carry-over from other donors' samples.

The J gene is TRBJ1-1, the V gene TRBV5-8; D gene unclear. Germline assignment: CDR1 SGHTS and CDR2 YDEGEE. V lost 2 bases, J lost 0 bases, and 11 bases lay in between. The CDR3 sequence is 15 residues long. CDR3 in DNA: TGTGCCAGCAGCTTTGGTCCGGCTATGAACACTGAAGCTTTCTTT. Residues: CASSFGPAMNTEAFF.

The chain links TRBV25-1 to TRBJ2-1, with D perhaps given as TRBD1 or TRBD2 (5 bases each). The length of the CDR3 is 15 residues. Germline assignment: CDR1 MGHDK and CDR2 SYGVNS. V was cut by 5 bases and J by 7 bases, with 18 bases left in between. CDR3 in DNA: TGTGCCAGCAGTCCCTCGGGGCGAGGTTTGAATGAGCAGTTCTTC. Residues: CASSPSGRGLNEQFF.

This chain connects TRBV5-1 to TRBJ1-2, with 8 bases identical to TRBD1. The CDR3 covers 14 residues. CDR1 and CDR2 (germline): SGHRS, YFSETQ. Germline trimming cut 4 bases from V and 4 bases from J; bases unmatched to any gene: 6. CDR3 in amino acids: CASSIGTGTYGYTF. The CDR3 DNA follows: TGCGCCAGCAGCATAGGGACAGGAACCTATGGCTACACCTTC.

With respect to this clone: Other DNA sequences in this sample translate to the same CDR3. V is TRBV30 and J is TRBJ1-5; the match to TRBD1 covers 8 bases. V trimming: 0 bases; J trimming: 7 bases; junction bases outside the gene matches: 2. This CDR3 has 13 residues. Germline assignment: CDR1 GTSNPN and CDR2 SVGIG (reference sequence). CDR3 sequence reads: CAWSVQGAQPQHF. The CDR3 DNA sequence: TGTGCCTGGAGTGTCCAGGGGGCCCAGCCCCAGCATTTT.

The V and J genes are TRBV28 and TRBJ1-1; 10 bases match TRBD1. Germline trimming cut 5 bases from V and 4 bases from J; bases unmatched to any gene: 13. This CDR3 contains 17 residues. Germline V gene sequence: CDR1 MDHEN, CDR2 SYDVKM. This CDR3 is CASSPRGGTGAGTEAFF. The DNA for the CDR3 is TGTGCCAGCAGTCCAAGGGGGGGGACAGGGGCCGGCACTGAAGCTTTCTTT.

The chain links TRBV6-6 to TRBJ1-2; no clear D. The germline V gene has CDR1 MNHNY and CDR2 SVGAGI (reference sequence). CDR3 length: 13 residues. V lost 6 bases to trimming and J lost 2 bases, with 10 bases between them. The CDR3 loop is CASSQQLNYGYTF. CDR3 DNA: TGTGCCAGCAGCCAACAGCTGAACTATGGCTACACCTTC.

This clone was recorded only once. The chain couples TRBV14 to TRBJ2-3; D is uncertain. Trimming removed 2 bases from V and 0 bases from J, with 9 bases in between. The CDR3 consists of 15 residues. Germline lookup yields CDR1 SGHDN and CDR2 FVKESK. CDR3 protein: CASSQLGGSTDTQYF. The CDR3 bases are TGTGCCAGCAGCCAATTAGGCGGTAGCACAGATACGCAGTATTTT.

The rearrangement joins TRBV28 to TRBJ2-5, with D possibly called TRBD1 or TRBD2 (6 bases each). Trimming removed 6 bases at V and 5 bases at J, with 22 bases between. CDR1 and CDR2 (germline): MDHEN, SYDVKM. This CDR3 region has 16 residues. The CDR3 DNA follows: TGTGCCAGCAGACCCGGGACAAGGGACTTAATGGAGACCCAGTACTTC. This codes for CASRPGTRDLMETQYF. Based on the CDR3 plus reference TRBV28 and TRBJ2-5, the full variable domain is DVKVTQSSRYLVKRTGEKVFLECVQDMDHENMFWYRQDPGLGLRLIYFSYDVKMKEKGDIPEGYSVSREKKERFSLILESASTNQTSMYLCASRPGTRDLMETQYFGPGTRLLVL.

V usage is TRBV5-4 and J usage is TRBJ2-1; 7 bases are shared with TRBD1. The V gene end was trimmed by 4 bases and the J gene end by 6 bases; junction bases not matched to a gene: 4. The CDR3 loop spans 13 amino acids. Germline V gives CDR1 SGHNT, CDR2 YYREEE (reference sequence). As DNA, the CDR3 is TGTGCCAGCAGCCGGACAGGTATCAATGAGCAGTTCTTC. Amino acids: CASSRTGINEQFF.

This sequence joins TRBV28 and TRBJ1-2; D uncertain. The CDR3 contains 14 residues. Germline V gives CDR1 MDHEN, CDR2 SYDVKM. V lost 10 bases and J lost 1, with 16 bases in between. The CDR3, as DNA: TGTGCCACCGCAGTTTCGGCACATAACTATGGCTACACCTTC. This translates into CATAVSAHNYGYTF.

The chain uses TRBV11-3 and TRBJ2-1, with D tentatively TRBD2 (6 bases). Looked up from germline, CDR1 is SGHNT and CDR2 is YENEEA. There are 15 residues in the CDR3. Trimming shortened V by 4 bases and J by 5 bases, and 15 bases separated the two germline ends. This chain's CDR3 is CASSSPWEEDNEQFF. The CDR3 DNA sequence: TGTGCCAGCAGCTCCCCTTGGGAGGAAGACAATGAGCAGTTCTTC.

This clone came up once. In the same sample, other DNA sequences code for this CDR3. This chain uses TRBV9 with TRBJ2-1; D remains unclear. From germline, CDR1 is SGDLS and CDR2 YYNGEE. The V end was cut by 2 bases, the J end by 8 bases, with 5 bases between. This CDR3 has 11 residues. CDR3 nucleotide sequence: TGTGCCAGCAGCGTCGAGGATGAGCAGTTCTTC. It encodes CASSVEDEQFF.

The chain is built from TRBV7-2 and TRBJ2-7; 9 positions agree with TRBD1. This CDR3 spans 15 amino acids. Unmatched junction bases numbered 8, after V lost 5 bases and J lost 3 bases. Germline V gene sequence: CDR1 SGHTA, CDR2 FQGNSA. The CDR3 region has the DNA TGTGCCAGCAGCCGGTCCGGGACAGGGAGCTACGAGCAGTACTTC. It specifies CASSRSGTGSYEQYF. The entire variable domain, with the rest obtained from reference TRBV7-2 and TRBJ2-7, is as follows: GAGVSQSPSNKVTEKGKDVELRCDPISGHTALYWYRQSLGQGLEFLIYFQGNSAPDKSGLPSDRFSAERTGGSVSTLTIQRTQQEDSAVYLCASSRSGTGSYEQYFGPGTRLTVT.

The CDR3 protein is CASSLVLADNEQFF. DNA for the CDR3: TGCGCCAGCAGCTTGGTCCTAGCGGACAATGAGCAGTTCTTC. This chain connects TRBV5-1 to TRBJ2-1; TRBD2 aligns across 7 bases. V gave up 0 bases and J gave up 5 bases; unmatched junction bases: 2. In germline, CDR1 is SGHRS, CDR2 YFSETQ. This CDR3 spans 14 amino acids.

The chain combines TRBV6-5 with TRBJ2-3, with D maybe TRBD2 (5 bases). Trimming shortened V by 5 bases and J by 4 bases, and 16 bases separated the two germline ends. CDR3 size: 15 residues. Germline V gene lookup returns CDR1 MNHEY and CDR2 SVGAGI. CDR3 region: CASSPDNVGADTQYF. The CDR3 DNA reads as TGTGCCAGCAGTCCCGACAACGTCGGGGCAGATACGCAGTATTTT.

V and J are TRBV6-5 and TRBJ2-7; tentative D call: TRBD1 (5 bases). Trimming took 0 bases from V and 0 from J, leaving 6 bases between them. This CDR3 is 14 amino acids long. The V gene's germline CDR1 is MNHEY and CDR2 SVGAGI. This chain's CDR3 is CASSYSDNSYEQYF. CDR3 nucleotides: TGTGCCAGCAGTTACTCGGACAACTCCTACGAGCAGTACTTC.

This clone was recorded once. The CDR3 spells CASSLAPGYRVNTEAFF. CDR3 nucleotide sequence: TGTGCCAGCAGCTTAGCGCCCGGCTACAGGGTGAACACTGAAGCTTTCTTT. The V gene is TRBV11-1, the J gene TRBJ1-1; the D gene is possibly TRBD1 (6 bases). V was shortened by 0 bases and J by 0 bases, with 14 bases between the two germline ends. Germline values: CDR1 SGHAT, CDR2 FQDESV (reference sequence). The CDR3 has 17 residues. The variable domain in full, completed from reference TRBV11-1 and TRBJ1-1, reads EAEVAQSPRYKITEKSQAVAFWCDPISGHATLYWYRQILGQGPELLVQFQDESVVDDSQLPKDRFSAERLKGVDSTLKIQPAELGDSAMYLCASSLAPGYRVNTEAFFGQGTRLTVV.

This chain links TRBV7-9 with TRBJ1-4; D gene ambiguous. Germline V gene data show CDR1 as SEHNR and CDR2 as FQNEAQ (reference sequence). The CDR3 loop spans 16 amino acids. With 1 base removed from V and 5 bases from J, the gap between germline ends came to 14 bases. The DNA for the CDR3 is TGTGCCAGCAGCTTAGTGGGGAGCAAGCCGAATGAAAAACTGTTTTTT. Its translation: CASSLVGSKPNEKLFF. Full variable domain (rest looked up from reference TRBV7-9 and TRBJ1-4): DTGVSQNPRHKITKRGQNVTFRCDPISEHNRLYWYRQTLGQGPEFLTYFQNEAQLEKSRLLSDRFSAERPKGSFSTLEIQRTEQGDSAMYLCASSLVGSKPNEKLFFGSGTQLSVL.

The chain links TRBV5-4 to TRBJ2-7; no clear D gene. The V gene lost 3 bases and the J gene lost 4 bases, with 14 bases spanning the gap. CDR1 is SGHNT, CDR2 YYREEE, per germline (reference sequence). The CDR3 totals 14 residues. CDR3 bases: TGTGCCAGCAGCTCAAAGGGATCTTCGTACGAGCAGTACTTC. Protein: CASSSKGSSYEQYF.

This chain connects TRBV2 to TRBJ2-7; 9 positions match TRBD1. This CDR3 contains 13 residues. Per the germline V gene, CDR1 is SNHLY and CDR2 is FYNNEI. Unmatched junction bases numbered 8, after V lost 9 bases and J lost 5 bases. The CDR3 coding sequence is TGTGCCAGAAGGGGACAGGGTTTGGACGAGCAGTACTTC. Residues: CARRGQGLDEQYF.

The V call is TRBV7-6, the J call TRBJ2-1; 12 nucleotides agree with TRBD2. Germline CDR1 is SGHVS and CDR2 is FNYEAQ. The CDR3 has 19 amino acids. Unmatched junction bases numbered 13, after V lost 5 bases and J lost 2 bases. DNA of the CDR3: TGTGCCAGCAGCCTTACGAGGACTAGCGGGAACTCTCCCTACAATGAGCAGTTCTTC. Its translation is CASSLTRTSGNSPYNEQFF.

This sequence joins TRBV6-5 and TRBJ2-7; D is undetermined. The germline V gene encodes CDR1 MNHEY and CDR2 SVGAGI. The CDR3 is 15 amino acids. Trimming stripped 0 bases from V and 3 bases from J, with 12 bases between. Here the CDR3 DNA reads TGTGCCAGCAGTTACTCGAAATGGTCAGACTACGAGCAGTACTTC. Residues: CASSYSKWSDYEQYF.